Below, 17 T cell receptor beta chains from the same sample are listed, as sequenced in a study of cytotoxic CD8 clonotypes in ibrutinib-treated CLL (dated by TCRdb to about 2021). Library creation used the immunoSEQ multiplex PCR assay. TCRdb mirrors the immuneACCESS table, restricted to in-frame sequences. Some clones are absent from its copies; in checked studies, under half trace to an unresolved V gene, and the reason for the others is unknown. This sample gives 150,000 or so clones in total; about 84% of them show up just once. The ten largest make up approximately 7.6% of the sample. Sequencing used PBMCs, obtained after 36 months of ibrutinib treatment. All receptors derive from a human donor with chronic lymphocytic leukemia.

The chain uses TRBV19 and TRBJ1-3; no definite D call. V was shortened by 7 bases and J by 0 bases, with 7 bases between the two germline ends. Looked up from germline, CDR1 is LNHDA and CDR2 is SQIVND (reference sequence). CDR3 length: 13 amino acids. The CDR3 region is CASISHSGNTIYF. The CDR3 DNA is TGTGCCAGTATCTCTCACTCTGGAAACACCATATATTTT.

The rearrangement links TRBV2 to TRBJ2-7; a weak D match, TRBD1 (5 bases). The CDR3 consists of 16 residues. V lost 0 bases to trimming and J lost 4 bases, with 16 bases between them. CDR1 SNHLY and CDR2 FYNNEI come from the germline V gene. For the CDR3, the DNA is TGTGCCAGCAGTGAAGCGCAGGGCCGAACCTATTACGAGCAGTACTTC. The encoded protein is CASSEAQGRTYYEQYF.

CDR3 nucleotides: TGTGCCAGCAGCTTAGAACCCTCGTACAGAACAAATAACAATGAGCAGTTCTTC. Its protein is CASSLEPSYRTNNNEQFF. The V call is TRBV11-2, the J call TRBJ2-1; D is unresolved. The CDR3 has 18 residues. Trimming pared 0 bases from V and 5 bases from J, leaving 20 bases between. CDR1 is SGHAT and CDR2 is FQNNGV in the germline V gene.

The chain carries TRBV5-5 and TRBJ1-3, with 7 bases fitting TRBD1. Trimming took 6 bases from V and 7 from J; bases not matched to a gene: 13. The germline CDR1 and CDR2 sequences are SGHKS and YYEKEE (reference sequence). CDR3 size: 15 residues. CDR3 nucleotide sequence: TGTGCCAGCACTAGGACAGGATGGGAACGGAACACCATATATTTT. This codes for CASTRTGWERNTIYF.

This clone showed up just a few times. V usage is TRBV6-5 and J usage is TRBJ1-5; D may be TRBD1 (6 bases). The CDR3 runs 15 residues. Trimming pared 9 bases from V and 0 bases from J, leaving 15 bases between. CDR1 is MNHEY and CDR2 is SVGAGI in the germline V gene. CDR3 coding DNA: TGTGCCAGTTCAACCAGGGGTTATAGCAATCAGCCCCAGCATTTT. This encodes CASSTRGYSNQPQHF.

The chain joins TRBV19 to TRBJ2-4; maybe TRBD1 (7 bases). V was trimmed by 6 bases and J by 1 base, leaving 13 bases between them. Germline lookup yields CDR1 LNHDA and CDR2 SQIVND (reference sequence). CDR3 length equals 15 residues. In nucleotides, the CDR3 is TGTGCCAGTAGATATTCAGGGGGGGCCAAAAACATTCAGTACTTC. It is translated as CASRYSGGAKNIQYF.

This sequence joins TRBV9 and TRBJ2-6; no clear D. Germline CDR1 reads SGDLS; CDR2 reads YYNGEE. V was shortened by 3 bases and J by 2 bases, with 6 bases between the two germline ends. This CDR3 has 14 residues. The CDR3 sequence is CASSGKAGANVLTF. In nucleotides, the CDR3 is TGTGCCAGCAGCGGTAAGGCTGGGGCCAACGTCCTGACTTTC. Complete variable domain (other parts from reference TRBV9 and TRBJ2-6): DSGVTQTPKHLITATGQRVTLRCSPRSGDLSVYWYQQSLDQGLQFLIQYYNGEERAKGNILERFSAQQFPDLHSELNLSSLELGDSALYFCASSGKAGANVLTFGAGSRLTVL.

V and J are TRBV11-2 and TRBJ1-3, with D hard to call. Trimming stripped 4 bases from V and 0 bases from J, with 16 bases between. Looked up from germline, CDR1 is SGHAT and CDR2 is FQNNGV. The CDR3 runs 17 residues. CDR3 coding DNA: TGTGCCAGCAGCTATGAGGTCAGACCTCTCTCTGGAAACACCATATATTTT. This encodes CASSYEVRPLSGNTIYF.

The chain is built from TRBV5-8 and TRBJ1-3, with a weak D call TRBD1 (5 bases). The ends were cut back, 6 bases at V and 0 bases at J, with 13 bases in the middle. CDR1 is SGHTS and CDR2 is YDEGEE in the germline V gene. CDR3 length: 15 amino acids. The CDR3 loop is CASNWGSSSGNTIYF. Here the CDR3 DNA reads TGTGCCAGCAACTGGGGCTCTAGCTCTGGAAACACCATATATTTT.

A single count supports this clone. The V and J genes are TRBV6-5 and TRBJ1-2; D ambiguous. The CDR3 sequence is 15 residues long. V was clipped by 3 bases and J by 2 bases, with 13 bases between them. Looked up from germline, CDR1 is MNHEY and CDR2 is SVGAGI. The chain's CDR3 is CASSYFWGGNYGYTF. CDR3 sequence (DNA): TGTGCCAGCAGTTATTTTTGGGGAGGGAACTATGGCTACACCTTC.

The chain employs TRBV11-3 and TRBJ2-2; D is unclear. Trimming shortened V by 5 bases and J by 6 bases, and 7 bases separated the two germline ends. This CDR3 is 12 amino acids long. CDR1 is SGHNT, CDR2 YENEEA, per germline. The CDR3 DNA reads TGTGCCAGCAGCCTATCGGCCGGGGAGCTGTTTTTT. Translated, it gives CASSLSAGELFF.

V and J are TRBV4-2 and TRBJ1-2; perhaps TRBD1 as D (5 bases). CDR1 LGHNA and CDR2 YNFKEQ come from the germline V gene. The CDR3 is made up of 14 amino acids. The germline V and J ends were trimmed by 4 bases and 6 bases, with 15 bases remaining between them. The DNA of the CDR3 is TGTGCCAGCAGCCGACGGCAGGGCTTGGATGGCTACACCTTC. Residues: CASSRRQGLDGYTF.

The chain couples TRBV18 to TRBJ1-5; D possibly corresponds to TRBD1 (6 bases). The CDR3 length is 16 residues. The ends were cut back, 4 bases at V and 0 bases at J, with 13 bases in the middle. CDR1 and CDR2 from the germline V gene are KGHSH and LQKENI. The CDR3 protein is CASSRGGGPSNQPQHF. In DNA form, the CDR3 reads TGTGCCAGCTCACGCGGTGGGGGGCCTAGCAATCAGCCCCAGCATTTT.

The CDR3 loop reads CASSEGQGTYGYTF. The DNA of the CDR3 is TGTGCCAGCAGCGAAGGACAGGGGACCTATGGCTACACCTTC. J is TRBJ1-2 and V is TRBV9, with 9 bases that match TRBD1. Germline V gives CDR1 SGDLS, CDR2 YYNGEE. The CDR3 has 14 residues. V lost 3 bases, J lost 4 bases, and 4 bases stayed unmatched.

The V gene is TRBV15, the J gene TRBJ2-1; perhaps D is TRBD1 or TRBD2 (5 bases each). The CDR3 runs 13 residues. The ends were cut back, 0 bases at V and 13 bases at J, with 13 bases in the middle. Germline V gene lookup returns CDR1 LNHNV and CDR2 YYDKDF (reference sequence). The DNA of the CDR3 is TGTGCCACCAGCAGAGATCGAGGGGCCTTCCAGTTCTTC. Amino acids: CATSRDRGAFQFF.

The chain employs TRBV19 and TRBJ2-1; 10 nucleotides line up with TRBD2. The V gene end was trimmed by 5 bases and the J gene end by 9 bases; junction bases not matched to a gene: 16. Germline CDR1 is LNHDA and CDR2 is SQIVND (reference sequence). The CDR3 is 17 residues long. The CDR3 loop reads CASSPPGGSGGAVEQFF. CDR3 nucleotides: TGTGCCAGTAGTCCCCCGGGGGGCAGCGGGGGGGCCGTTGAGCAGTTCTTC.

The CDR3 nucleotides read TGTGCCAGCAGAGGACAGGGGGCAGACGAGCAGTACTTC. Amino acid sequence: CASRGQGADEQYF. The V and J genes are TRBV11-3 and TRBJ2-7; 11 bases fit TRBD1. Germline CDR1 SGHNT, CDR2 YENEEA. Trimming cost V 6 bases and J 5 bases; bases outside gene matches: 3. The CDR3 contains 13 residues.